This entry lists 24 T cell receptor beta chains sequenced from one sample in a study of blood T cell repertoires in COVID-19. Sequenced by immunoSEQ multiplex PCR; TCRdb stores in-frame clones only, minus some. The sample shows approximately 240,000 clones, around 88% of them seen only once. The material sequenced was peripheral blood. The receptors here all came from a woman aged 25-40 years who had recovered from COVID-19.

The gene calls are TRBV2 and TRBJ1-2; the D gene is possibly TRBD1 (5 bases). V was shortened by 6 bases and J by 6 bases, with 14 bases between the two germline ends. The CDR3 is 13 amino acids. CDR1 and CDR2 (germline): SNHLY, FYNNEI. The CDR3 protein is CASRLQGTDGYTF. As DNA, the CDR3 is TGTGCCAGCAGACTCCAGGGAACCGATGGCTACACCTTC. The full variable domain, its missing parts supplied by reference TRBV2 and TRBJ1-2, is EPEVTQTPSHQVTQMGQEVILRCVPISNHLYFYWYRQILGQKVEFLVSFYNNEISEKSEIFDDQFSVERPDGSNFTLKIRSTKLEDSAMYFCASRLQGTDGYTFGSGTRLTVV.

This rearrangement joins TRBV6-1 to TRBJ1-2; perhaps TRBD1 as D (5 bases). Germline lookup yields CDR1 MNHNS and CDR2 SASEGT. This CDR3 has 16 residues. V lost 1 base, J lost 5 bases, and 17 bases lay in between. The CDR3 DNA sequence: TGTGCCAGCAGTGAAGGATCGGGCAGGGTCCCTTATGGCTACACCTTC. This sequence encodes CASSEGSGRVPYGYTF.

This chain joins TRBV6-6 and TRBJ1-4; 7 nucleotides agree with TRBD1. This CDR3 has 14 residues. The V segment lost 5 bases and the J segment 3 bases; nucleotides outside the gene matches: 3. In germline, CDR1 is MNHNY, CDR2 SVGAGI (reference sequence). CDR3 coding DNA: TGTGCCAGCAGTCCCGGACAGGCTAATGAAAAACTGTTTTTT. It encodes CASSPGQANEKLFF.

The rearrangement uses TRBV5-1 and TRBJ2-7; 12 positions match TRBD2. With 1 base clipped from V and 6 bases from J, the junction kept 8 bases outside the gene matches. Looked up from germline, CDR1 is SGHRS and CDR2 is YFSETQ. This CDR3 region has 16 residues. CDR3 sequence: CASSLNLAGGSREQYF. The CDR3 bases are TGCGCCAGCAGCTTGAACCTAGCGGGGGGGAGTCGCGAGCAGTACTTC.

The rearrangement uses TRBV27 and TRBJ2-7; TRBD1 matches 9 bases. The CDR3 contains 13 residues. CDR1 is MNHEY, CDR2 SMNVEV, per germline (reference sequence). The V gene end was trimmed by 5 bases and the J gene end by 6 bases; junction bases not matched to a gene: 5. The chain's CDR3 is CASSPTGGSEQYF. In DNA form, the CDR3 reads TGTGCCAGCAGTCCGACAGGGGGATCCGAGCAGTACTTC.

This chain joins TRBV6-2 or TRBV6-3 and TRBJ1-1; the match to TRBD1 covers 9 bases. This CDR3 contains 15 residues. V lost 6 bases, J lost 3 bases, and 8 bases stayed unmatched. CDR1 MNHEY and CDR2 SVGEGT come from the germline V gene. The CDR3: CASSLQGARDTEAFF. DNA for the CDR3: TGTGCCAGCAGCCTACAGGGGGCTCGGGACACTGAAGCTTTCTTT.

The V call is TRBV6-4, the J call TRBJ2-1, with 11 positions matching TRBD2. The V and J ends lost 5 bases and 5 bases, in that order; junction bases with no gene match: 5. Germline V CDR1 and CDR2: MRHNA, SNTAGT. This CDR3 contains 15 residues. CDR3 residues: CASSHSGGADNEQFF. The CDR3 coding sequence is TGTGCCAGCAGTCATAGCGGGGGGGCGGACAATGAGCAGTTCTTC.

This CDR3 is CASTRTGEDYGYTF. For the CDR3, the DNA is TGTGCCAGCACTCGGACAGGTGAAGACTATGGCTACACCTTC. The chain joins TRBV6-5 to TRBJ1-2; the match to TRBD1 covers 7 bases. V lost 7 bases and J lost 3; bases outside the gene matches: 8. CDR3 length: 14 amino acids. Germline-derived CDR1 and CDR2 are MNHEY and SVGAGI.

The CDR3 nucleotides read TGCAGCGTCGCCGGACAGGGGCATACGAATGAGCAGTTCTTC. Residues: CSVAGQGHTNEQFF. V and J are TRBV29-1 and TRBJ2-1; TRBD1 aligns across 9 bases. V shed 6 bases and J 7 bases; nucleotides not matched to a gene: 10. The CDR3 spans 14 residues. Germline values: CDR1 SQVTM, CDR2 ANQGSEA.

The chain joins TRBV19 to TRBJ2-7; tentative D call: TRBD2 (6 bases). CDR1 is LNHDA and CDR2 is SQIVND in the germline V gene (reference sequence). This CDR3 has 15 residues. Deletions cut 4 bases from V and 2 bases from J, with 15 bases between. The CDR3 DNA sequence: TGTGCCAGTAGTACAGCGAGCGGGCCCACCTACGAGCAGTACTTC. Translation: CASSTASGPTYEQYF.

For the CDR3, the DNA is TGTGCCAGCAGCCAATCCACAGTGGTCGCCTATGGCTACACCTTC. Protein: CASSQSTVVAYGYTF. The chain has TRBV16 and TRBJ1-2; D not certain. CDR3 length: 15 amino acids. Trimming cost V 0 bases and J 4 bases, with 12 bases left between them. From germline, CDR1 is KGHSY and CDR2 FQNENV.

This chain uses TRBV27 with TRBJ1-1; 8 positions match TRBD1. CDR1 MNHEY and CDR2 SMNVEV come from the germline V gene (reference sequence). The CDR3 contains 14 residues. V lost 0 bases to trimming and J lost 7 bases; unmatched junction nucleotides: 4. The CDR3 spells CASSLSPGQGEAFF. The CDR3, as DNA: TGTGCCAGCAGTTTATCGCCCGGACAGGGTGAAGCTTTCTTT.

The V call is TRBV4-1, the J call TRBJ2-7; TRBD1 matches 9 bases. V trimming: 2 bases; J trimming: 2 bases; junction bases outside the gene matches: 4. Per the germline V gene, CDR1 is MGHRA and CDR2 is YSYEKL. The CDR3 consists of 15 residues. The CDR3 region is CASSQPGQGTYEQYF. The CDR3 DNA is TGCGCCAGCAGCCAACCGGGACAGGGAACCTACGAGCAGTACTTC.

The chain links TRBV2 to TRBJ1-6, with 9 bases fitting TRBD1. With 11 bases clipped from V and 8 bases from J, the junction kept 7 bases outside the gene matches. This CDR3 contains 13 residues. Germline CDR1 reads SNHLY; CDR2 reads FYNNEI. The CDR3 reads CAGQGQGDSPLHF. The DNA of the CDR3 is TGTGCCGGACAGGGACAGGGCGATTCACCCCTCCACTTT.

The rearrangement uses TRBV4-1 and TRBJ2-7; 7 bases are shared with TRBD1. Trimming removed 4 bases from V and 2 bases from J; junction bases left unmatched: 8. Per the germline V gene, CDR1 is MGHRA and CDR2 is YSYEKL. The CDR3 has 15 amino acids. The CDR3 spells CASSPPGTVAYEQYF. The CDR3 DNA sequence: TGCGCCAGCAGCCCACCAGGGACAGTGGCCTACGAGCAGTACTTC.

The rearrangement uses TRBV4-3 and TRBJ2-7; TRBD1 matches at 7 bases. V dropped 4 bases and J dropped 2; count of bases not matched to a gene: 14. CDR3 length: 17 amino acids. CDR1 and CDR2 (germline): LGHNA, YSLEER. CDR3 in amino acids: CASSRLTLQGTPYEQYF. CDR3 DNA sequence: TGCGCCAGCAGCCGCCTTACCCTACAGGGGACCCCCTACGAGCAGTACTTC.

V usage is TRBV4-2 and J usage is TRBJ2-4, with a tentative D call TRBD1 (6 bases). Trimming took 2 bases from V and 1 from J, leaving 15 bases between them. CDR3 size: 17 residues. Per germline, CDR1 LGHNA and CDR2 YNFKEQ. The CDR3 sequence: CASSQPQGWGAKNIQYF. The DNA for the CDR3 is TGTGCCAGCAGCCAACCACAGGGCTGGGGGGCCAAAAACATTCAGTACTTC.

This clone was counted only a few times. CDR3 DNA: TGTGCCAGCAGCCTAGGGACAGGGGGCAATCAGCCCCAGCATTTT. Translation: CASSLGTGGNQPQHF. The rearrangement links TRBV11-2 to TRBJ1-5; 10 bases align to TRBD1. The CDR3 covers 15 residues. The germline V gene encodes CDR1 SGHAT and CDR2 FQNNGV. The V and J ends lost 5 bases and 2 bases, in that order; junction bases with no gene match: 3.

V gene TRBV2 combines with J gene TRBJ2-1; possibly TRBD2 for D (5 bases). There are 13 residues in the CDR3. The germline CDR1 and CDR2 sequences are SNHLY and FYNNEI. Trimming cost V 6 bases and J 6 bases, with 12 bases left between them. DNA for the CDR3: TGTGCCAGCAGCTCCACTAGATTCAATGAGCAGTTCTTC. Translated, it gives CASSSTRFNEQFF.

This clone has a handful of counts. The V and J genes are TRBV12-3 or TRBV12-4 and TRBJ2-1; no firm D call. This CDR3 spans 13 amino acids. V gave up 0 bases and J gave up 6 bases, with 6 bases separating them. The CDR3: CASSLALINEQFF. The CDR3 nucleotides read TGTGCCAGCAGTTTAGCCCTTATCAATGAGCAGTTCTTC.

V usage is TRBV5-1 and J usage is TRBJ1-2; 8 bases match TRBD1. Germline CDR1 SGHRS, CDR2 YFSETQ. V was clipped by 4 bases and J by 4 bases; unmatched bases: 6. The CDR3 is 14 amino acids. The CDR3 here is CASSNDRGSYGYTF. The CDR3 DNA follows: TGCGCCAGCAGCAATGACAGGGGCTCCTATGGCTACACCTTC. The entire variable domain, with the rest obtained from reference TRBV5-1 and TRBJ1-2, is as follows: KAGVTQTPRYLIKTRGQQVTLSCSPISGHRSVSWYQQTPGQGLQFLFEYFSETQRNKGNFPGRFSGRQFSNSRSEMNVSTLELGDSALYLCASSNDRGSYGYTFGSGTRLTVV.

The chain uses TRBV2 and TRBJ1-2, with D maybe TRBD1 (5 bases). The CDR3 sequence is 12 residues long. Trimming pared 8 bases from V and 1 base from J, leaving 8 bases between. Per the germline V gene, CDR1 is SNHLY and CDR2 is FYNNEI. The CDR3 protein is CASGRDNYGYTF. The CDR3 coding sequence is TGTGCCAGCGGCAGGGATAACTATGGCTACACCTTC.

CDR3 DNA: TGTGCCAGCAGCACCGGGACAGGGAGGGACTATGGCTACACCTTC. Protein product: CASSTGTGRDYGYTF. This chain uses TRBV4-2 with TRBJ1-2, with 9 positions matching TRBD1. Germline CDR1 is LGHNA and CDR2 is YNFKEQ. The CDR3 has 15 residues. V dropped 5 bases and J dropped 3; count of bases not matched to a gene: 7.

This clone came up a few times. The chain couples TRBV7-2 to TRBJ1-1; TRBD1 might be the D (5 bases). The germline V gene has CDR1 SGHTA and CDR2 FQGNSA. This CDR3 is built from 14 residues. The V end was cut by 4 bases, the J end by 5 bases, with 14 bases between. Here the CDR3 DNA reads TGTGCCAGCAGCTCCGCTCTGGGGCCTACTGAAGCTTTCTTT. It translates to CASSSALGPTEAFF.